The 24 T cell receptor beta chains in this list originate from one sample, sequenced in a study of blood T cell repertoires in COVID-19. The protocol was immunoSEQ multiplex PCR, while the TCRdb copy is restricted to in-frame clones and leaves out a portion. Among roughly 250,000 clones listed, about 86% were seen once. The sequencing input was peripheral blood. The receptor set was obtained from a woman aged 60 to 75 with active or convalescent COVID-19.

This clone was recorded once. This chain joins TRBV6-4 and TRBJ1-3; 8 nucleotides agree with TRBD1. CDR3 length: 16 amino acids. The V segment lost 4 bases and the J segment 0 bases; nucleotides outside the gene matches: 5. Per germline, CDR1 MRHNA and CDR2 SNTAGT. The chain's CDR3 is CASSVRQGSSGNTIYF. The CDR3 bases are TGTGCCAGCAGTGTCCGACAGGGGAGCTCTGGAAACACCATATATTTT.

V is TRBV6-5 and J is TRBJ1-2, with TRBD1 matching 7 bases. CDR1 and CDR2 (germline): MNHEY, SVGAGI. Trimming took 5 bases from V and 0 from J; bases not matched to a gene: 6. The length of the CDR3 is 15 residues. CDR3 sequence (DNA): TGTGCCAGCAGTCCGCAACAGGGGCCTAACTATGGCTACACCTTC. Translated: CASSPQQGPNYGYTF.

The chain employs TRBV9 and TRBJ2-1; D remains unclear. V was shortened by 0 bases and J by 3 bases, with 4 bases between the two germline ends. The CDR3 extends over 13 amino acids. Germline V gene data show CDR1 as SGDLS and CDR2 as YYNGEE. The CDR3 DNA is TGTGCCAGCAGCGTAGACTACTACAATGAGCAGTTCTTC. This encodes CASSVDYYNEQFF.

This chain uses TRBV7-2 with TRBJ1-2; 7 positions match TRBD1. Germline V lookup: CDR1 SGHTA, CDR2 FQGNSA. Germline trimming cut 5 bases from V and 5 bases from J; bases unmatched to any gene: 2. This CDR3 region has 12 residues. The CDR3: CASSQTGYGYTF. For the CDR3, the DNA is TGTGCCAGCAGCCAGACAGGGTATGGCTACACCTTC.

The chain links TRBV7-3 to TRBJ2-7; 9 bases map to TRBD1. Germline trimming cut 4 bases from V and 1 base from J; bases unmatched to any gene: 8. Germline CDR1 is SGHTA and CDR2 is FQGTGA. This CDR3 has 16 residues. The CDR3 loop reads CASSWGRDRVSYEQYF. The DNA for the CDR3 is TGTGCCAGCAGCTGGGGGAGGGACAGGGTATCCTACGAGCAGTACTTC.

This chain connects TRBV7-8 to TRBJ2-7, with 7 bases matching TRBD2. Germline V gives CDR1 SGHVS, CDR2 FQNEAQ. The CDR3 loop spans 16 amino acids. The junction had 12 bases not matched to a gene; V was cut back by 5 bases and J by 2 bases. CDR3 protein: CASSPNPARGAYEQYF. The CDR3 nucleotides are TGTGCCAGCAGCCCAAACCCCGCTCGGGGGGCCTACGAGCAGTACTTC.

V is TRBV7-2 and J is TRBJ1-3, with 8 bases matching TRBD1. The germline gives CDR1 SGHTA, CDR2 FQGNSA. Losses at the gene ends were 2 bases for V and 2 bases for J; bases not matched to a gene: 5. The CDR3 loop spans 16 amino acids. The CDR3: CASSLQGANTGNTIYF. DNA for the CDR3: TGTGCCAGCAGCTTACAGGGGGCCAATACTGGAAACACCATATATTTT.

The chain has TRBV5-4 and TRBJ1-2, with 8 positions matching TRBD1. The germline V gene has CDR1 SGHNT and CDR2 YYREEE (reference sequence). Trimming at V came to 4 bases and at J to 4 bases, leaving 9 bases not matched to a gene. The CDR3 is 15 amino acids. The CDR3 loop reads CASSPRTGTVYGYTF. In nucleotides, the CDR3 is TGTGCCAGCAGCCCGCGGACAGGGACGGTCTATGGCTACACCTTC.

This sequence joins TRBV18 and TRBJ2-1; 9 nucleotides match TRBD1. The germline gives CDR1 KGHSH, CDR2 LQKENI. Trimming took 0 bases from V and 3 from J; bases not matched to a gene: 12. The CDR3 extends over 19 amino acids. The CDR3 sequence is CASSPPDRGTSKGYNEQFF. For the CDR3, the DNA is TGTGCCAGCTCACCACCGGACAGGGGAACCTCTAAGGGCTACAATGAGCAGTTCTTC. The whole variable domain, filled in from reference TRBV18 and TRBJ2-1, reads NAGVMQNPRHLVRRRGQEARLRCSPMKGHSHVYWYRQLPEEGLKFMVYLQKENIIDESGMPKERFSAEFPKEGPSILRIQQVVRGDSAAYFCASSPPDRGTSKGYNEQFFGPGTRLTVL.

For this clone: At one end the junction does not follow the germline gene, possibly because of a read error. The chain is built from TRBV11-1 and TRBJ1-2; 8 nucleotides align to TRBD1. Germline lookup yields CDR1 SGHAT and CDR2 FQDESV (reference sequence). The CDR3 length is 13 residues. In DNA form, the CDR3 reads TGTGCCAGCAGCTTAGCCTCAGTGGACAGGGCCCACTTC. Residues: CASSLASVDRAHF.

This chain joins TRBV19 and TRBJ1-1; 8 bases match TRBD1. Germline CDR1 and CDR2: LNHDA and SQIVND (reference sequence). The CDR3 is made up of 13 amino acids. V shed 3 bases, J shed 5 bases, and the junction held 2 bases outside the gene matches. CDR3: CASSMGQDTEAFF. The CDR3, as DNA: TGTGCCAGTAGTATGGGACAGGATACTGAAGCTTTCTTT.

The CDR3 sequence is CATSSRGTIYGYTF. CDR3 DNA: TGTGCCACCAGTAGCAGGGGTACGATCTATGGCTACACCTTC. The rearrangement links TRBV24-1 to TRBJ1-2, with TRBD1 as a possible D gene (6 bases). Germline lookup yields CDR1 KGHDR and CDR2 SFDVKD. The CDR3 has 14 residues. V lost 6 bases and J 4 bases, leaving 14 bases between the germline ends.

The CDR3 DNA sequence: TGTGCCAGCAGCCAAACAACCACCGGGGAGCTGTTTTTT. It is translated as CASSQTTTGELFF. The chain recombines TRBV3-1 (or the pseudogene TRBV3-2) with TRBJ2-2; D unresolved. V lost 2 bases and J lost 4, with 5 bases in between. Germline V gives CDR1 LGHDT, CDR2 YNNKEL (reference sequence). The CDR3 is 13 amino acids.

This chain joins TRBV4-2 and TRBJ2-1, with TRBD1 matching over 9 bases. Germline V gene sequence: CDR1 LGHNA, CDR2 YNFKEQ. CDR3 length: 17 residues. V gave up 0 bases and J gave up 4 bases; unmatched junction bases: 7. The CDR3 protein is CASSQDSDRGAYNEQFF. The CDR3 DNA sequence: TGTGCCAGCAGCCAAGACTCGGACAGGGGAGCATACAATGAGCAGTTCTTC.

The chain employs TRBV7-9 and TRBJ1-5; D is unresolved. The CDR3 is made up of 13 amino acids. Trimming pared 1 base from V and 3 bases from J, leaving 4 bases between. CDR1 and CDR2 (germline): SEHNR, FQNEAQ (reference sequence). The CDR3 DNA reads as TGTGCCAGCAGCTTAGGTCACAATCAGCCCCAGCATTTT. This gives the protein CASSLGHNQPQHF.

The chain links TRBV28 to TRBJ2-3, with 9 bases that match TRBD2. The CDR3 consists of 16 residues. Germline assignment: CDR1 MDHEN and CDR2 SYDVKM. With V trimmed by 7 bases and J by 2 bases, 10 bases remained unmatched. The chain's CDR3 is CASTSGGGAVTDTQYF. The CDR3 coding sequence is TGTGCCAGCACCTCGGGCGGGGGGGCAGTCACAGATACGCAGTATTTT. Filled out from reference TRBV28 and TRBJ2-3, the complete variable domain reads DVKVTQSSRYLVKRTGEKVFLECVQDMDHENMFWYRQDPGLGLRLIYFSYDVKMKEKGDIPEGYSVSREKKERFSLILESASTNQTSMYLCASTSGGGAVTDTQYFGPGTRLTVL.

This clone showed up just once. The CDR3 loop is CSVYTTSVNEQFF. The CDR3 region has the DNA TGCAGCGTCTACACCACTAGCGTCAATGAGCAGTTCTTC. V is TRBV29-1 and J is TRBJ2-1; 7 bases are shared with TRBD2. CDR1 and CDR2 (germline): SQVTM, ANQGSEA. This CDR3 is built from 13 residues. The junction had 8 bases not matched to a gene; V was cut back by 6 bases and J by 6 bases.

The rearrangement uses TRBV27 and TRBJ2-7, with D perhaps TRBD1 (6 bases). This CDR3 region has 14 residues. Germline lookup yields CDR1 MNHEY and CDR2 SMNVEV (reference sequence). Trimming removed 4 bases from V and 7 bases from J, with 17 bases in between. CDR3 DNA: TGTGCCAGCAGTTACGGCCAGGGGTCTTGGGAGCAGTACTTC. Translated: CASSYGQGSWEQYF.

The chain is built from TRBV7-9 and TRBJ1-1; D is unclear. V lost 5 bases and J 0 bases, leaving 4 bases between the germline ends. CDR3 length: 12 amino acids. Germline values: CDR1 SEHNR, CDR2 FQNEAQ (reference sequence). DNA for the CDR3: TGTGCCAGCAGCATATTGAACACTGAAGCTTTCTTT. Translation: CASSILNTEAFF.

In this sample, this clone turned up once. As DNA, the CDR3 is TGTGCCACCTATAATGGGGGACAGACGGCCACCCTTACGCTAGCCAAAAACATTCAGTACTTC. Protein sequence: CATYNGGQTATLTLAKNIQYF. The chain recombines TRBV24-1 with TRBJ2-4; 7 bases line up with TRBD1. The J segment lost 0 bases and the V segment lost 9 bases, leaving 25 bases of the junction unmatched. The CDR3 contains 21 residues. Germline lookup yields CDR1 KGHDR and CDR2 SFDVKD.

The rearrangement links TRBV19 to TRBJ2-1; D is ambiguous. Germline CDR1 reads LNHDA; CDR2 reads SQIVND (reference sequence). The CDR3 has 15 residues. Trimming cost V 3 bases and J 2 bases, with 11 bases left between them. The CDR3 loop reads CASSMRPPTYNEQFF. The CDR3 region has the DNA TGTGCCAGTAGTATGCGGCCCCCAACCTACAATGAGCAGTTCTTC.

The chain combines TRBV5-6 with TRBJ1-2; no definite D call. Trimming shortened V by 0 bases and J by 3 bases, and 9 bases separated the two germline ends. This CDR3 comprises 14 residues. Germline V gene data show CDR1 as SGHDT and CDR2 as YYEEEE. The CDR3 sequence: CASSLETTHYGYTF. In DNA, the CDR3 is TGTGCCAGCAGCTTGGAGACAACCCACTATGGCTACACCTTC.

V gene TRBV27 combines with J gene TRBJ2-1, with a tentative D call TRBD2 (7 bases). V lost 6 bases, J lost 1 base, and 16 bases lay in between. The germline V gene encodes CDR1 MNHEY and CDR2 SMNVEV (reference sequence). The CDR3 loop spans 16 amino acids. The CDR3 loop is CASSVGGGGSYNEQFF. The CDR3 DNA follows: TGTGCCAGCAGCGTAGGGGGGGGCGGGTCCTACAATGAGCAGTTCTTC.

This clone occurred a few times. The CDR3 DNA is TGTGCCTGGAGGCGAGGGCGATCCCCAAATTCACCCCTCCACTTT. This sequence encodes CAWRRGRSPNSPLHF. The chain uses TRBV30 and TRBJ1-6; D not resolved. The germline gives CDR1 GTSNPN, CDR2 SVGIG (reference sequence). V was pared by 3 bases and J by 7 bases, with 16 bases between. The CDR3 covers 15 residues.